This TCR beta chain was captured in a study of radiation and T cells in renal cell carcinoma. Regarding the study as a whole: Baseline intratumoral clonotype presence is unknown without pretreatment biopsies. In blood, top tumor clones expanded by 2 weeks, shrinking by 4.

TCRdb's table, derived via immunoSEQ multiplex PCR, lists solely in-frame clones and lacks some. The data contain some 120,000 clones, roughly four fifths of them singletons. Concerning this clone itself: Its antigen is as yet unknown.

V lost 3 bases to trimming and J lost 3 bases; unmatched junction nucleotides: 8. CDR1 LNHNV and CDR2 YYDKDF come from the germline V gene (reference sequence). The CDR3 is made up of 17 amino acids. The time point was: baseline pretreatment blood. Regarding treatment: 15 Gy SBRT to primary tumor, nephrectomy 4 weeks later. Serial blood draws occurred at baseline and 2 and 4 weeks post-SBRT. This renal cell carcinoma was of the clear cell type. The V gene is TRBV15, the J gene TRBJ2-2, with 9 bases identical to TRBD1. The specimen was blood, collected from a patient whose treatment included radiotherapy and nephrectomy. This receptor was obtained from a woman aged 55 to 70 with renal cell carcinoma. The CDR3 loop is CATSRPRRQGDTGELFF. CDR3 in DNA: TGTGCCACCAGCAGGCCCAGAAGACAGGGGGACACCGGGGAGCTGTTTTTT.